The 32 T cell receptor beta chains given below trace back to one sample, sequenced in a study of blood T cell repertoires in COVID-19. Data came from immunoSEQ multiplex PCR; TCRdb stores just in-frame clones and leaves some out. The table records hundreds of thousands of clones, around four fifths of them present only once. What was sequenced was peripheral blood. These receptors were obtained from a woman aged 45-59 years who had recovered from COVID-19.

The chain recombines TRBV28 with TRBJ1-5, with 7 bases matching TRBD1. Germline V gene data show CDR1 as MDHEN and CDR2 as SYDVKM. Trimming removed 6 bases from V and 5 bases from J; junction bases left unmatched: 4. This CDR3 spans 13 amino acids. The CDR3 DNA reads as TGTGCCAGCAGGACAGGGTGGGATCAGCCCCAGCATTTT. The encoded protein is CASRTGWDQPQHF.

The chain uses TRBV20-1 and TRBJ2-4, with 11 nucleotides matching TRBD2. With V trimmed by 3 bases and J by 1 base, 8 bases remained unmatched. The CDR3 is 17 residues long. The germline V gene has CDR1 DFQATT and CDR2 SNEGSKA (reference sequence). The CDR3 loop is CSASISGGARAKNIQYF. The CDR3 DNA reads TGCAGTGCTAGTATTAGCGGGGGGGCCCGGGCCAAAAACATTCAGTACTTC.

This chain links TRBV4-3 with TRBJ2-7, with 7 positions matching TRBD2. Per the germline V gene, CDR1 is LGHNA and CDR2 is YSLEER. Trimming at V came to 1 base and at J to 6 bases, leaving 6 bases not matched to a gene. This CDR3 is built from 14 residues. The CDR3 DNA sequence: TGCGCCAGCAGCCAAGTAGCGGGTGCCAGCGAGCAGTACTTC. Encoded protein: CASSQVAGASEQYF.

V and J are TRBV6-6 and TRBJ2-3; a possible D gene is TRBD1 (6 bases). V lost 5 bases and J 5 bases, leaving 14 bases between the germline ends. Germline V lookup: CDR1 MNHNY, CDR2 SVGAGI (reference sequence). CDR3 length: 14 residues. This CDR3 reads CASSRGHHLDTQYF. In DNA form, the CDR3 reads TGTGCCAGCAGTCGGGGACACCACCTAGATACGCAGTATTTT.

The CDR3 DNA sequence: TGTGCCAGCAGTTTATCTTGGACAGGGGGTTTCTCTGGGGCCAACGTCCTGACTTTC. Translating gives CASSLSWTGGFSGANVLTF. V and J are TRBV27 and TRBJ2-6; 10 bases match TRBD1. CDR3 size: 19 residues. Germline CDR1 reads MNHEY; CDR2 reads SMNVEV (reference sequence). V lost 0 bases to trimming and J lost 0 bases; unmatched junction nucleotides: 5.

The chain combines TRBV27 with TRBJ2-2; D is unresolved. Trimming shortened V by 3 bases and J by 5 bases, and 7 bases separated the two germline ends. The CDR3 consists of 13 residues. Germline loops: CDR1 MNHEY, CDR2 SMNVEV (reference sequence). In DNA, the CDR3 is TGTGCCAGCAGTTTGCGAGAAACCGGGGAGCTGTTTTTT. Translation gives CASSLRETGELFF.

The chain couples TRBV2 to TRBJ1-5; D call uncertain. V was shortened by 6 bases and J by 4 bases, with 13 bases between the two germline ends. The CDR3 extends over 14 amino acids. Germline CDR1 and CDR2: SNHLY and FYNNEI. CDR3 coding DNA: TGTGCCAGCAGCCCTGGGTCGGGGAATCAGCCCCAGCATTTT. Translated: CASSPGSGNQPQHF.

The CDR3 is CASSESGGMKGGVTNEKLFF. CDR3 DNA: TGCGCCAGCAGTGAATCCGGGGGGATGAAGGGAGGGGTAACTAATGAAAAACTGTTTTTT. V and J are TRBV10-1 and TRBJ1-4; possible D gene TRBD1, 5 bases. From germline, CDR1 is WNHNN and CDR2 SYGVQD (reference sequence). V lost 3 bases to trimming and J lost 1 base, with 24 bases between them. The CDR3 consists of 20 residues.

In this sample, this clone turned up once. The J gene is TRBJ1-4, the V gene TRBV5-4; no clear D. The CDR3 consists of 14 residues. V lost 4 bases to trimming and J lost 1 base, with 8 bases between them. The germline V gene encodes CDR1 SGHNT and CDR2 YYREEE (reference sequence). Here the CDR3 reads CASSRPGTNEKLFF. CDR3 in DNA: TGTGCCAGCAGCCGACCGGGAACTAATGAAAAACTGTTTTTT.

The CDR3: CAWSVPRGTFSYNEQFF. In DNA form, the CDR3 reads TGTGCCTGGAGTGTACCTCGGGGGACCTTTTCCTACAATGAGCAGTTCTTC. The chain links TRBV30 to TRBJ2-1, with a tentative D call TRBD2 (6 bases). This CDR3 comprises 17 residues. CDR1 is GTSNPN, CDR2 SVGIG, per germline (reference sequence). With 0 bases removed from V and 1 base from J, the gap between germline ends came to 16 bases. Full variable domain (missing parts from reference TRBV30 and TRBJ2-1): SQTIHQWPATLVQPVGSPLSLECTVEGTSNPNLYWYRQAAGRGLQLLFYSVGIGQISSEVPQNLSASRPQDRQFILSSKKLLLSDSGFYLCAWSVPRGTFSYNEQFFGPGTRLTVL.

The chain joins TRBV4-1 to TRBJ1-1; 7 nucleotides match TRBD1. Germline V gives CDR1 MGHRA, CDR2 YSYEKL. There are 15 residues in the CDR3. V gave up 0 bases and J gave up 1 base; unmatched junction bases: 2. CDR3 coding DNA: TGCGCCAGCAGCCAAGAAAACAGGGGGAACACTGAAGCTTTCTTT. The encoded protein is CASSQENRGNTEAFF.

The chain couples TRBV4-2 to TRBJ2-3; 7 nucleotides align to TRBD2. Germline V CDR1 and CDR2: LGHNA, YNFKEQ. The CDR3 length is 16 residues. With 1 base clipped from V and 2 bases from J, the junction kept 6 bases outside the gene matches. The CDR3 protein is CASSQVSSGDTDTQYF. The CDR3 nucleotides read TGTGCCAGCAGCCAAGTCTCTAGCGGAGACACAGATACGCAGTATTTT.

The chain recombines TRBV12-3 or TRBV12-4 with TRBJ1-1; TRBD1 matches 7 bases. The CDR3 totals 12 residues. V shed 6 bases, J shed 8 bases, and the junction held 6 bases outside the gene matches. CDR3 sequence reads: CASRGGQKEAFF. CDR3 in DNA: TGTGCCAGCAGGGGGGGACAGAAAGAAGCTTTCTTT.

The chain employs TRBV9 and TRBJ1-3, with D possibly matching TRBD1 (5 bases). Trimming removed 1 base from V and 2 bases from J, with 10 bases in between. CDR3 length: 15 amino acids. Germline CDR1 is SGDLS and CDR2 is YYNGEE. The CDR3 DNA is TGTGCCAGCAGCGTACAATCAGGGACTGGAAACACCATATATTTT. Protein sequence: CASSVQSGTGNTIYF.

This clone occurred a few times. The gene calls are TRBV7-9 and TRBJ2-2; 7 bases fit TRBD1. Germline CDR1 and CDR2: SEHNR and FQNEAQ (reference sequence). Losses at the gene ends were 5 bases for V and 5 bases for J; bases not matched to a gene: 17. The CDR3 is 18 amino acids. The CDR3 DNA follows: TGTGCCAGCAGCCCCAAGGGTCGACAGGGCAGATGGACCGGGGAGCTGTTTTTT. Its translation is CASSPKGRQGRWTGELFF.

V is TRBV6-5 and J is TRBJ2-2, with D perhaps matching TRBD2 (7 bases). The germline gives CDR1 MNHEY, CDR2 SVGAGI. V lost 6 bases to trimming and J lost 5 bases, with 13 bases between them. The CDR3 consists of 14 residues. For the CDR3, the DNA is TGTGCCAGCAGGAAAGGGGGAGGGACCGGGGAGCTGTTTTTT. This encodes CASRKGGGTGELFF.

The chain employs TRBV5-5 and TRBJ2-6; perhaps TRBD2 as D (5 bases). The germline CDR1 and CDR2 sequences are SGHKS and YYEKEE (reference sequence). The CDR3 covers 15 residues. V lost 0 bases, J lost 2 bases, and 6 bases lay in between. The CDR3 loop is CASSLGGTGANVLTF. The CDR3, as DNA: TGTGCCAGCAGCTTGGGAGGGACTGGGGCCAACGTCCTGACTTTC.

The chain combines TRBV4-3 with TRBJ1-2; D unresolved. V was trimmed by 1 base and J by 8 bases, leaving 17 bases between them. The CDR3 sequence is 15 residues long. Germline CDR1 reads LGHNA; CDR2 reads YSLEER. For the CDR3, the DNA is TGCGCCAGCAGCCAAGGTACACCGACAATTGGGGGCTACACCTTC. Translation gives CASSQGTPTIGGYTF.

This clone was recorded a few times. The chain links TRBV6-4 to TRBJ1-1, with TRBD1 as a possible D gene (6 bases). Germline V gives CDR1 MRHNA, CDR2 SNTAGT. V was clipped by 6 bases and J by 4 bases, with 18 bases between them. The CDR3 contains 15 residues. The CDR3 DNA reads as TGTGCCAGCAGCCCGGCGGGGGGCGCGGGCACTGAAGCTTTCTTT. Protein product: CASSPAGGAGTEAFF.

This chain uses TRBV7-2 with TRBJ2-7; 7 bases align to TRBD2. The ends lost 0 bases at V and 10 bases at J; junction bases unmatched: 9. The CDR3 sequence is 14 residues long. Germline loops: CDR1 SGHTA, CDR2 FQGNSA. The CDR3 loop reads CASSLASGASSQYF. CDR3 nucleotide sequence: TGTGCCAGCAGCTTAGCCAGCGGGGCCTCTTCTCAGTACTTC.

The chain has TRBV12-3 or TRBV12-4 and TRBJ1-1, with TRBD1 identical over 8 bases. The V segment lost 6 bases and the J segment 1 base; nucleotides outside the gene matches: 1. The CDR3 loop spans 13 amino acids. CDR3 DNA sequence: TGTGCCAGCAGGGGGACAGGGAACACTGAAGCTTTCTTT. Translating gives CASRGTGNTEAFF.

V usage is TRBV5-4 and J usage is TRBJ2-1; tentatively, D is TRBD2 (8 bases). Per the germline V gene, CDR1 is SGHNT and CDR2 is YYREEE (reference sequence). CDR3 length: 15 amino acids. Trimming pared 4 bases from V and 8 bases from J, leaving 19 bases between. In DNA, the CDR3 is TGTGCCAGCAGCCCGCATCCGGGAGGGGGCGATGAGCAGTTCTTC. This translates into CASSPHPGGGDEQFF.

Notes on this clone: Sequence at one end of the junction differs from germline and may be a read error. The chain joins TRBV20-1 to TRBJ1-2; possible D gene TRBD1, 6 bases. This CDR3 comprises 9 residues. The V gene's germline CDR1 is DFQATT and CDR2 SNEGSKA (reference sequence). The chain's CDR3 is CARGGDNTF. The DNA of the CDR3 is TGTGCCCGGGGTGGGGACAACACCTTC.

The chain joins TRBV5-6 to TRBJ1-1; 11 nucleotides line up with TRBD1. Germline-derived CDR1 and CDR2 are SGHDT and YYEEEE. The CDR3 has 15 residues. Trimming cost V 8 bases and J 0 bases; bases outside gene matches: 6. The CDR3 DNA reads TGTGCCAGTGGGACAGGGGGGAGGATGAACACTGAAGCTTTCTTT. Protein sequence: CASGTGGRMNTEAFF.

This sequence joins TRBV20-1 and TRBJ2-7, with 9 bases matching TRBD1. In germline, CDR1 is DFQATT, CDR2 SNEGSKA (reference sequence). The V gene end was trimmed by 6 bases and the J gene end by 6 bases; junction bases not matched to a gene: 3. The CDR3 is made up of 11 amino acids. CDR3 region: CSAKDRGEQYF. Written as DNA, the CDR3 is TGCAGTGCCAAGGACAGGGGCGAGCAGTACTTC.

The chain uses TRBV24-1 and TRBJ2-5, with 10 bases fitting TRBD2. The CDR3 contains 16 residues. Germline V gives CDR1 KGHDR, CDR2 SFDVKD. The trim removed 0 bases at V and 4 bases at J, leaving 4 bases unmatched. The CDR3 nucleotides read TGTGCCACCAGTGATTTGGGGGCTAGCGGGGGAGAGACCCAGTACTTC. Encoded protein: CATSDLGASGGETQYF.

This chain joins TRBV29-1 and TRBJ2-5; D ambiguous. Germline assignment: CDR1 SQVTM and CDR2 ANQGSEA. V was clipped by 3 bases and J by 4 bases, with 15 bases between them. The CDR3 contains 14 residues. The CDR3 DNA is TGCAGCGTTGAGATAACTCCTACTCGAGAGACCCAGTACTTC. Its translation: CSVEITPTRETQYF.

The rearrangement links TRBV24-1 to TRBJ1-1, with D hard to call. CDR1 KGHDR and CDR2 SFDVKD come from the germline V gene. Trimming removed 6 bases at V and 9 bases at J, with 7 bases between. The CDR3 is 10 amino acids. CDR3 protein: CATSSGKAFF. CDR3 nucleotide sequence: TGTGCCACCAGTTCCGGGAAAGCTTTCTTT.

This clone occurred a few times. The genes are TRBV6-6 and TRBJ1-1, with TRBD1 as a possible D gene (5 bases). This CDR3 is built from 14 residues. Trimming removed 6 bases at V and 0 bases at J, with 11 bases between. Germline assignment: CDR1 MNHNY and CDR2 SVGAGI (reference sequence). In nucleotides, the CDR3 is TGTGCCAGCAGGCCAGGGTTTATGAACACTGAAGCTTTCTTT. Translation gives CASRPGFMNTEAFF.

The chain recombines TRBV7-9 with TRBJ1-5; TRBD1 aligns across 8 bases. In germline, CDR1 is SEHNR, CDR2 FQNEAQ (reference sequence). Germline trimming cut 5 bases from V and 5 bases from J; bases unmatched to any gene: 5. The CDR3 consists of 14 residues. The CDR3 DNA follows: TGTGCCAGCAGCGTACAGGGGGACCATCAGCCCCAGCATTTT. Amino acids: CASSVQGDHQPQHF.

The chain is built from TRBV5-4 and TRBJ2-7, with 7 bases aligning to TRBD2. V lost 0 bases to trimming and J lost 6 bases; unmatched junction nucleotides: 9. CDR1 SGHNT and CDR2 YYREEE come from the germline V gene (reference sequence). This CDR3 has 15 residues. The CDR3, as DNA: TGTGCCAGCAGCTTGGGGGCCGGGGGGACTGTCGAGCAGTACTTC. Residues: CASSLGAGGTVEQYF.

Comment on this clone: This CDR3 is also generated by other DNA sequences in the sample. The chain recombines TRBV6-5 with TRBJ1-1; D uncertain. V lost 2 bases, J lost 1 base, and 5 bases lay in between. The CDR3 contains 13 residues. In germline, CDR1 is MNHEY, CDR2 SVGAGI. For the CDR3, the DNA is TGTGCCAGCAGTTACGGCAGGAACACTGAAGCTTTCTTT. It codes for CASSYGRNTEAFF.